Following are 11 T cell receptor beta chains from one sample sequenced in a study of tumor-infiltrating lymphocytes in primary liver carcinoma. Germline DNA was extracted too, while blood RNA derived from unsorted whole blood. Constant-region priming of 500 to 550 ng total RNA yielded TCR beta cDNA. Slightly modified ARM-PCR served as the procedure for the TCR beta libraries. These libraries came from three rounds of nested multiplex PCR. Running roughly 10 cycles apiece, the first two PCR rounds relied on TRBV1-TRBV30 forward primers together with a C-beta reverse primer. In TCRdb, the multiplex PCR reads were re-called with MiXCR into one record per CDR3 protein. The profile covers 310,000 or so distinct CDR3 sequences, with around three fifths appearing a single time and roughly 6.5% taken by the ten largest. Specimen: peripheral blood. These receptors originate from a man in his forties with primary liver carcinoma and hepatitis B virus infection.

The chain is built from TRBV14 and TRBJ2-1, with 7 bases fitting TRBD2. There are 14 residues in the CDR3. The J segment lost 10 bases and the V segment lost 4 bases, leaving 10 bases of the junction unmatched. Germline CDR1 is SGHDN and CDR2 is FVKESK. In DNA form, the CDR3 reads TGTGCCAGCAGCCGAGGGAGGGCCGTTGGGGAGCAGTTCTTC. Its protein is CASSRGRAVGEQFF.

The chain carries TRBV5-1 and TRBJ2-7, with 10 bases fitting TRBD2. Per germline, CDR1 SGHRS and CDR2 YFSETQ. V lost 4 bases to trimming and J lost 6 bases; unmatched junction nucleotides: 13. The CDR3 consists of 16 residues. CDR3 sequence: CASSSPTSGTSSEQYF. CDR3 coding DNA: TGCGCCAGCAGCAGTCCTACTAGCGGGACTTCATCCGAGCAGTACTTC.

The rearrangement links TRBV10-2 to TRBJ1-3; weak D call: TRBD1 (6 bases). Germline-derived CDR1 and CDR2 are WSHSY and SAAADI. CDR3 length: 16 residues. Trimming shortened V by 3 bases and J by 0 bases, and 12 bases separated the two germline ends. As DNA, the CDR3 is TGCGCCAGCAGTGAAGGGACATTCTTCTCTGGAAACACCATATATTTT. This sequence encodes CASSEGTFFSGNTIYF.

This clonotype has just a few counts. The chain joins TRBV6-5 to TRBJ2-3, with 8 bases that match TRBD2. V shed 6 bases and J 2 bases; nucleotides not matched to a gene: 13. This CDR3 is built from 17 residues. The germline V gene encodes CDR1 MNHEY and CDR2 SVGAGI. CDR3 protein: CASRPLISGDPTDTQYF. CDR3 coding DNA: TGTGCCAGCAGGCCATTGATTAGCGGGGACCCCACAGATACGCAGTATTTT.

To note about this clonotype: The junction shows a germline mismatch at one end, possibly a read error. The V call is TRBV11-2, the J call TRBJ2-4; D gene unclear. Germline-derived CDR1 and CDR2 are SGHAT and FQNNGV. The CDR3 runs to 18 residues. In DNA form, the CDR3 reads TGTGCCGGCAGCCCAAGATTGGGATCGGCAGTACCCAAAAACATTCCGTACTTC. It specifies CAGSPRLGSAVPKNIPYF.

A note on this clonotype: One base away lies a much larger clone, so this may be a sequencing read error. The V call is TRBV29-1, the J call TRBJ2-1, with TRBD1 as a possible D gene (5 bases). With 6 bases removed from V and 8 bases from J, the gap between germline ends came to 20 bases. The CDR3 totals 14 residues. Per the germline V gene, CDR1 is SQVTM and CDR2 is ANQGSEA. DNA of the CDR3: TGCAGCGTCGAACCAGGGTCCGGTTACCATGAGCAGTTCTTC. This encodes CSVEPGSGYHEQFF.

Worth noting for this clonotype: Germline is not matched at one junction end, which may reflect a read error. The gene calls are TRBV12-3 or TRBV12-4 and TRBJ1-2; D perhaps matches TRBD1 (5 bases). The length of the CDR3 is 14 residues. Written as DNA, the CDR3 is TGTGCCAGCTGTTTCTCGTCGGGGGGCTATGGCTACACCTTC. It yields the protein CASCFSSGGYGYTF.

Notes on this clonotype: A read error may account for a junction end that differs from germline. The V call is TRBV6-1, the J call TRBJ1-1; D is undetermined. Germline V gene sequence: CDR1 MNHNS, CDR2 SASEGT. The CDR3 has 16 residues. CDR3 sequence reads: CAGSEAGVFMNTEAFF. In DNA, the CDR3 is TGTGCCGGCAGTGAAGCCGGGGTCTTTATGAACACTGAAGCTTTCTTT.

A word on this clonotype: A clone one base away is much larger, so this may be a read error. The chain combines TRBV12-3 or TRBV12-4 with TRBJ2-1; 9 positions match TRBD2. The CDR3 length is 17 residues. The CDR3 DNA follows: TGTGTCAGCAGTTGGTCGGTAGCGGGAGCTACAGGGGATGAGCAGTTCTTC. It codes for CVSSWSVAGATGDEQFF.

In this sample, this clonotype turned up many times. This chain links TRBV6-2 or TRBV6-3 with TRBJ2-7, with TRBD2 matching 12 bases. This CDR3 spans 16 amino acids. J was trimmed by 1 base and V by 5 bases; bases with no gene match: 6. The V gene's germline CDR1 is MNHEY and CDR2 SVGEGT. The CDR3, as DNA: TGTGCCAGCAGTCCCTTCCTAGCGGGAGGGTCCTACGAGCAGTACTTC. Translating it yields CASSPFLAGGSYEQYF.

As for this clonotype: An end of the junction differs from the germline gene, which may be a read error. This chain connects TRBV6-1 to TRBJ1-1; the D gene is possibly TRBD1 (5 bases). CDR3 length: 15 residues. Germline CDR1 and CDR2: MNHNS and SASEGT. The CDR3 DNA is TGTGCCAGCATGGGGGATGACGGGGGAGTGACTGAAGCTCTCTTT. Residues: CASMGDDGGVTEALF.